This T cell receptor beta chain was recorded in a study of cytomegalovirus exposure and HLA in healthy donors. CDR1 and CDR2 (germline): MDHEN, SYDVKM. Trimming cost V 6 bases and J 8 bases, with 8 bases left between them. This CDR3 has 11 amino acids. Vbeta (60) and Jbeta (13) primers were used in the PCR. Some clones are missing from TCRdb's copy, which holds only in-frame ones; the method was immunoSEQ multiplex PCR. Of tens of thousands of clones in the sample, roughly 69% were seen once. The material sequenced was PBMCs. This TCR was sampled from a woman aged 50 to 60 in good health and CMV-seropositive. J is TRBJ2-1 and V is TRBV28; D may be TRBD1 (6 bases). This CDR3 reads CASSRGYEQFF. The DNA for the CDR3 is TGTGCCAGCAGCAGGGGTTATGAGCAGTTCTTC.